This T cell receptor beta chain was found in a study of blood T cell repertoires in COVID-19. Turning to the study itself: Acute and convalescent COVID-19 specimens originated in the United States, Italy and Spain. PBMCs, B-cell-depleted T cells, or T cells provided the cDNA or gDNA that made up the material.

In the original analysis: Amplification of reference gene primers was used by the study to estimate nucleated cell counts. Assay: immunoSEQ multiplex PCR; the TCRdb copy retains only in-frame clones and omits some. Clone size and V and J calls were adopted from that table, with D and trimming inferred from the DNA. The data show 71,000 or so clones, approximately 83% seen once. From germline, CDR1 is SGHNT and CDR2 YYREEE (reference sequence). The J segment lost 2 bases and the V segment lost 4 bases, leaving 6 bases of the junction unmatched. The CDR3 is made up of 15 amino acids. Sequenced: peripheral blood. The J gene is TRBJ2-3, the V gene TRBV5-4, with 8 bases aligning to TRBD1. This TCR was recovered from a man between 65 and 85 years old with acute or convalescent COVID-19. CDR3 sequence (DNA): TGTGCCAGCAGCCTGCGGACAGGGAACACAGATACGCAGTATTTT. The encoded protein is CASSLRTGNTDTQYF. The whole variable domain, remainder taken from reference TRBV5-4 and TRBJ2-3, is ETGVTQSPTHLIKTRGQQVTLRCSSQSGHNTVSWYQQALGQGPQFIFQYYREEENGRGNFPPRFSGLQFPNYSSELNVNALELDDSALYLCASSLRTGNTDTQYFGPGTRLTVL.